Below, 13 T cell receptor beta chains from the same sample are listed, as sequenced in a study of a mutant IDH1 vaccine in newly diagnosed glioma. Generated by immunoSEQ multiplex PCR, the TCRdb table keeps only in-frame clones and is missing some. The sample gives about 46,000 clones, over 80% of which show up once; 2% to 2.5% is in the top ten. Time point reported: week 35, safety follow-up. Alongside topical imiquimod, each dose of vaccine comprised 300 ug of mutant IDH1 20-mer peptide. Their cognate antigens are unknown. This specimen was PBMCs, taken from a glioma patient whose treatment included an IDH1 peptide vaccine. These receptors were obtained from a man between 45 and 60 years old with glioma.

This clone showed up just once. This chain uses TRBV28 with TRBJ2-5, with 9 bases matching TRBD2. Germline V gives CDR1 MDHEN, CDR2 SYDVKM. The CDR3 covers 17 residues. Unmatched junction bases numbered 12, after V lost 5 bases and J lost 2 bases. The CDR3 bases are TGTGCCAGCAGTCCCGGGACTAGCCTAGGGTCGCAAGAGACCCAGTACTTC. This gives the protein CASSPGTSLGSQETQYF.

CDR3 sequence (DNA): TGTGCCAGCAGCTTAGGATGGACAGGGTACCAAGAGACCCAGTACTTC. Protein product: CASSLGWTGYQETQYF. The chain couples TRBV7-2 to TRBJ2-5, with 8 bases fitting TRBD1. Trimming took 1 base from V and 0 from J; bases not matched to a gene: 4. In germline, CDR1 is SGHTA, CDR2 FQGNSA. The CDR3 is 16 residues long.

This CDR3 is CASSLVGAGGINQPQHF. The CDR3 DNA is TGCGCCAGCAGCTTGGTGGGCGCGGGTGGGATCAATCAGCCCCAGCATTTT. The rearrangement joins TRBV5-1 to TRBJ1-5; D unresolved. This CDR3 region has 17 residues. Germline CDR1 is SGHRS and CDR2 is YFSETQ. V lost 0 bases to trimming and J lost 3 bases, with 16 bases between them.

This chain joins TRBV29-1 and TRBJ2-1, with 8 bases lining up with TRBD2. CDR1 SQVTM and CDR2 ANQGSEA come from the germline V gene. V gave up 2 bases and J gave up 4 bases; unmatched junction bases: 10. This CDR3 has 16 residues. The CDR3 DNA sequence: TGCAGCGTTGAACAGCCGCTAGCGGGCTATTACAATGAGCAGTTCTTC. It encodes CSVEQPLAGYYNEQFF.

This clone was recorded only once. The CDR3 region is CASSLEAGGETQYF. The CDR3 nucleotides are TGTGCCAGCAGCTTGGAAGCGGGGGGAGAGACCCAGTACTTC. The V and J genes are TRBV5-6 and TRBJ2-5; 9 nucleotides agree with TRBD2. In germline, CDR1 is SGHDT, CDR2 YYEEEE. The V segment lost 0 bases and the J segment 4 bases; nucleotides outside the gene matches: 1. The length of the CDR3 is 14 residues.

The chain is built from TRBV27 and TRBJ1-1, with D possibly being TRBD1 (6 bases). Deletions cut 2 bases from V and 5 bases from J, with 12 bases between. The CDR3 has 14 residues. Germline CDR1 and CDR2: MNHEY and SMNVEV (reference sequence). This CDR3 is CASSLPGARTEAFF. CDR3 DNA: TGTGCCAGCAGTTTACCGGGGGCAAGAACTGAAGCTTTCTTT.

The CDR3 coding sequence is TGTGCCAGCAGCTTGGTGGGCACCGGGGGCTATGGCTACACCTTC. It encodes CASSLVGTGGYGYTF. The chain uses TRBV5-8 and TRBJ1-2, with a tentative D call TRBD1 (5 bases). Germline assignment: CDR1 SGHTS and CDR2 YDEGEE. The CDR3 has 15 amino acids. The ends were cut back, 0 bases at V and 4 bases at J, with 13 bases in the middle.

V usage is TRBV29-1 and J usage is TRBJ1-1, with D uncertain. Trimming left V 8 bases short and J 3 bases short, with 4 bases between. CDR1 SQVTM and CDR2 ANQGSEA come from the germline V gene. The CDR3 runs to 9 residues. The CDR3 here is CSIDTEAFF. The CDR3 DNA sequence: TGCAGCATAGACACTGAAGCTTTCTTT.

The chain uses TRBV28 and TRBJ1-2; weak D call: TRBD1 (6 bases). V was clipped by 6 bases and J by 2 bases, with 16 bases between them. The CDR3 has 15 amino acids. Looked up from germline, CDR1 is MDHEN and CDR2 is SYDVKM. This CDR3 is CASRRLQGPNYGYTF. In nucleotides, the CDR3 is TGTGCCAGCAGGCGATTACAGGGCCCCAACTATGGCTACACCTTC.

The genes are TRBV12-1 and TRBJ1-2; the D call of TRBD1 is as the table states it, not checked on the DNA. TRBV12-1 is a pseudogene locus. This CDR3 is built from 15 residues. CDR3 residues: CASSTGQGGNYGYTF. The DNA for the CDR3 is TGTGCCAGCAGCACGGGACAGGGGGGAAACTATGGCTACACCTTC.

The V gene is TRBV27, the J gene TRBJ2-2; D ambiguous. V was clipped by 6 bases and J by 6 bases, with 11 bases between them. The CDR3 totals 13 residues. From germline, CDR1 is MNHEY and CDR2 SMNVEV (reference sequence). The CDR3 DNA reads TGTGCCAGCAGGGGATCGCGGTCCGGGGAGCTGTTTTTT. Protein sequence: CASRGSRSGELFF.

CDR3 nucleotide sequence: TGTGCCAGCAGCAGCGCTGACAGGGGCTATGGCTACACCTTC. Translated, it gives CASSSADRGYGYTF. J is TRBJ1-2 and V is TRBV5-4, with TRBD1 matching 8 bases. The V segment lost 4 bases and the J segment 4 bases; nucleotides outside the gene matches: 6. This CDR3 spans 14 amino acids. Germline CDR1 is SGHNT and CDR2 is YYREEE (reference sequence).

The chain links TRBV5-8 to TRBJ1-5; D unclear. V was shortened by 1 base and J by 5 bases, with 1 base between the two germline ends. This CDR3 spans 11 amino acids. Germline V gives CDR1 SGHTS, CDR2 YDEGEE. The CDR3 sequence is CASSLYQPQHF. The CDR3 region has the DNA TGTGCCAGCAGCTTGTATCAGCCCCAGCATTTT.